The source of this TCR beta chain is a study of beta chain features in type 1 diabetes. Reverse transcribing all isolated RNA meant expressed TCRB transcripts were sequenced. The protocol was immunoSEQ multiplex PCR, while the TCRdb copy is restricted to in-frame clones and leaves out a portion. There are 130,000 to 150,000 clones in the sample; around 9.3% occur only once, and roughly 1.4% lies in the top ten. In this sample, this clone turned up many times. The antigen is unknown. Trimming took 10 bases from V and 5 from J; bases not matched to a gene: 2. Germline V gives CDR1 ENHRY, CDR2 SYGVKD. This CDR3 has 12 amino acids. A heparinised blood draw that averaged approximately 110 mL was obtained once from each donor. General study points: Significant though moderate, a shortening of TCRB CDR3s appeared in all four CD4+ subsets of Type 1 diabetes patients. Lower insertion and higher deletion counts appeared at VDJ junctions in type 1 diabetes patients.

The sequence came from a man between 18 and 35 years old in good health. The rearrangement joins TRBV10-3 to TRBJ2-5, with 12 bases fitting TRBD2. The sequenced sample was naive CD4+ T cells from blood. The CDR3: CATTSGGETQYF. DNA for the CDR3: TGTGCCACCACTAGCGGGGGGGAGACCCAGTACTTC.